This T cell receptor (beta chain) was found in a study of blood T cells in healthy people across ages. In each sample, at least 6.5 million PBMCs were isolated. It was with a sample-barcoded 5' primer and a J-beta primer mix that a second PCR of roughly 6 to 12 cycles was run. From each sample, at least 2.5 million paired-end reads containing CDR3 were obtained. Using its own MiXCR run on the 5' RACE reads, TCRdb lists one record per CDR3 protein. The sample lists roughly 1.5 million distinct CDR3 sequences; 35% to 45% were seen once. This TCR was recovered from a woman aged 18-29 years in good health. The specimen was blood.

The CDR3 spells CASRGAGQGIYNEQFF. The CDR3 DNA reads TGTGCCAGCAGGGGAGCGGGACAGGGGATCTACAATGAGCAGTTCTTC. The chain couples TRBV5-8 to TRBJ2-1; 10 bases align to TRBD1. The V segment lost 5 bases and the J segment 3 bases; nucleotides outside the gene matches: 8. The CDR3 is 16 residues long. From germline, CDR1 is SGHTS and CDR2 YDEGEE.